This TCR beta chain was identified in a study of blood T cells in healthy people across ages. Findings and limits, study-wide: The unsorted PBMCs prevented any conclusive comparison of naive versus antigen-experienced cells.

Caucasian individuals from Russia who were healthy and aged 6 to 90 acted as donors. Points on this clonotype: Its antigen is not known.

Germline trimming cut 3 bases from V and 5 bases from J; bases unmatched to any gene: 11. The CDR3 is made up of 16 amino acids. Germline loops: CDR1 SGHRS, CDR2 YFSETQ. Sample-barcoded 5' priming and a J-beta primer mix drove a second PCR of roughly 6 to 12 cycles. TCRdb called the 5' RACE reads again in MiXCR, with one record for every CDR3 protein. This sample has some 710,000 distinct CDR3 sequences, with about half found just once. This sequence joins TRBV5-1 and TRBJ2-1; 7 positions match TRBD2. This TCR was recovered from a man older than 75 in good health. Source material: blood. Written as DNA, the CDR3 is TGCGCCAGCAGCTGGTGGTTCGGCGGGAGCGACAATGAGCAGTTCTTC. Encoded protein: CASSWWFGGSDNEQFF.